Below, 30 T cell receptor beta chains from the same sample are listed, as sequenced in a study of T cell clonality in common variable immunodeficiency. Sequencing used immunoSEQ multiplex PCR; TCRdb keeps in-frame clones, though not all of them. The sample has approximately 44,000 clones, none seen only once. The sample was peripheral blood mononuclear cells. The receptors originated from a person between 18 and 70 years old in good health.

On this clone itself: The read finishes 3 residues shy of the CDR3 end, and the germline J gene is used to complete it. The chain carries TRBV5-1 and TRBJ2-5; D is unclear. The CDR3 contains 12 residues. Germline V CDR1 and CDR2: SGHRS, YFSETQ. V lost 1 base to trimming and J lost 3 bases, with 4 bases between them. The covered CDR3 bases are TGCGCCAGCAGCTTGCCCGAAGAGACC. This translates into CASSLPEET. The full-length CDR3 reads as CASSLPEETQYF.

Ten or more counts support this clone. Sequencing ends 3 residues short of the CDR3 end; the germline J gene provides the rest. This chain joins TRBV20-1 and TRBJ1-1; 7 bases line up with TRBD1. CDR1 DFQATT and CDR2 SNEGSKA come from the germline V gene (reference sequence). The CDR3 runs 14 residues. This CDR3 is CSARGAGQEFKAFF. The covered CDR3 bases are TGCAGTGCTAGAGGCGCTGGACAGGAATTTAAA.

This clone was detected many times. The CDR3 goes on 3 residues after the read ends, and that part is filled in from the germline J gene. The chain recombines TRBV2 with TRBJ1-6, with D maybe TRBD1 (5 bases). The CDR3 consists of 14 residues. From germline, CDR1 is SNHLY and CDR2 FYNNEI. V lost 4 bases and J lost 7, with 11 bases in between. The part of the CDR3 DNA that was read is TGTGCCAGCAGTGTTCAGGGAGGAAATTCACCC. Its translation is CASSVQGGNSP. The entire CDR3 protein is CASSVQGGNSPLHF. The entire variable domain, with the rest obtained from reference TRBV2 and TRBJ1-6, is as follows: EPEVTQTPSHQVTQMGQEVILRCVPISNHLYFYWYRQILGQKVEFLVSFYNNEISEKSEIFDDQFSVERPDGSNFTLKIRSTKLEDSAMYFCASSVQGGNSPLHFGNGTRLTVT.

This clone was seen repeatedly, ten times or more. The sequence runs out 3 residues before the end of the CDR3; the remainder is reconstructed from the germline J gene. The chain couples TRBV7-9 to TRBJ1-2; D is unresolved. There are 14 residues in the CDR3. The V gene lost 1 base and the J gene lost 6 bases, with 12 bases spanning the gap. CDR1 is SEHNR and CDR2 is FQNEAQ in the germline V gene (reference sequence). The CDR3 loop is CASSLVRQSDGYTF. The CDR3 DNA, read in part, is TGTGCCAGCAGCTTAGTGAGACAATCGGATGGC.

This clone appeared many times. The sequenced fragment ends 3 residues before the CDR3 boundary, so the rest is inferred from the germline J gene. The chain links TRBV29-1 to TRBJ1-1; the D gene is possibly TRBD1 (6 bases). The V gene lost 5 bases and the J gene lost 1 base, with 14 bases spanning the gap. The CDR3 totals 14 residues. Germline V gives CDR1 SQVTM, CDR2 ANQGSEA. CDR3 amino acids: CSVRVDRTNTEAFF. The DNA read from the CDR3 is TGCAGCGTTAGAGTGGACAGAACGAACACTGAA. The variable domain in full, completed from reference TRBV29-1 and TRBJ1-1, reads SAVISQKPSRDICQRGTSLTIQCQVDSQVTMMFWYRQQPGQSLTLIATANQGSEATYESGFVIDKFPISRPNLTFSTLTVSNMSPEDSSIYLCSVRVDRTNTEAFFGQGTRLTVV.

In its sample, this clone was seen many times. The CDR3 end is not reached by the read, which stops 3 residues before it; the germline J gene fills it in. The V call is TRBV11-3, the J call TRBJ2-5, with TRBD2 identical over 10 bases. The CDR3 consists of 14 residues. Per germline, CDR1 SGHNT and CDR2 YENEEA. Trimming took 6 bases from V and 3 from J; bases not matched to a gene: 4. The part of the CDR3 DNA that was read is TGTGCCAGCAGTCCAGGACTAGCGGAAGAGACC. Translated, it gives CASSPGLAEET. The CDR3, in full, reads CASSPGLAEETQYF. The variable domain in full, with the rest retrieved from reference TRBV11-3 and TRBJ2-5, is EAGVVQSPRYKIIEKKQPVAFWCNPISGHNTLYWYLQNLGQGPELLIRYENEEAVDDSQLPKDRFSAERLKGVDSTLKIQPAELGDSAVYLCASSPGLAEETQYFGPGTRLLVL.

This clone has ten or more counts. The read halts 3 residues ahead of the CDR3 end, with the missing end drawn from the germline J gene. The V and J genes are TRBV14 and TRBJ2-2; 11 bases are shared with TRBD2. Germline V CDR1 and CDR2: SGHDN, FVKESK. This CDR3 contains 17 residues. V lost 4 bases, J lost 4 bases, and 8 bases stayed unmatched. CDR3 DNA, as far as it was read: TGTGCCAGCAGCCCCTTAGCGGGGGGGCAGGTCACCGGGGAG. It is translated as CASSPLAGGQVTGE. The whole CDR3 protein is CASSPLAGGQVTGELFF.

This clone was counted ten times or more. The read finishes 3 residues shy of the CDR3 end, and the germline J gene is used to complete it. The J gene is TRBJ2-2, the V gene TRBV5-4; D unresolved. From germline, CDR1 is SGHNT and CDR2 YYREEE (reference sequence). Trimming took 0 bases from V and 3 from J, leaving 9 bases between them. The CDR3 covers 15 residues. Incomplete CDR3 DNA: TGTGCCAGCAGCTTGGGGGCCCTTTACACCGGGGAG. Encoded protein: CASSLGALYTGE. The entire CDR3 protein reads CASSLGALYTGELFF.

This clone has at least ten counts. The CDR3 goes on 3 residues after the read ends, and that part is filled in from the germline J gene. V usage is TRBV5-1 and J usage is TRBJ2-7; 8 positions agree with TRBD1. This CDR3 has 14 residues. V lost 3 bases to trimming and J lost 0 bases; unmatched junction nucleotides: 2. The V gene's germline CDR1 is SGHRS and CDR2 YFSETQ. CDR3 protein: CASSWTGSSYEQYF. The sequenced part of the CDR3 DNA is TGCGCCAGCAGCTGGACAGGGTCCTCCTACGAG.

The sample holds many counts of this clone. The CDR3 sequence is CASSPSLDTDTQYF. The sequenced CDR3 bases are TGTGCCAGCTCACCTTCACTCGACACAGATACG. This chain links TRBV18 with TRBJ2-3; D is ambiguous. The observed sequence ends 3 residues before the CDR3 terminus, with the missing tail filled in from the germline J gene. V lost 3 bases to trimming and J lost 2 bases, with 9 bases between them. The CDR3 has 14 amino acids. Germline V gene data show CDR1 as KGHSH and CDR2 as LQKENI.

At least ten counts were recorded for this clone. The read stops 3 residues short of the end of the CDR3; the missing end is completed from the germline J gene. The J gene is TRBJ1-1, the V gene TRBV3-1 (or the pseudogene TRBV3-2); D may be TRBD1 (6 bases). Trimming took off 0 bases at V and 5 bases at J, with 13 bases between the two ends. The CDR3 extends over 15 amino acids. CDR1 is LGHDT and CDR2 is YNNKEL in the germline V gene (reference sequence). The sequenced part of the CDR3 DNA is TGTGCCAGCAGCCAAGAAGGGGGTATAAATACTGAA. Translated: CASSQEGGINTE. Given in full, the CDR3 is CASSQEGGINTEAFF.

In this sample, this clone turned up many times. Sequencing ends 3 residues short of the CDR3 end; the germline J gene provides the rest. V usage is TRBV5-1 and J usage is TRBJ1-1; 7 bases are shared with TRBD1. V lost 4 bases to trimming and J lost 4 bases; unmatched junction nucleotides: 4. This CDR3 comprises 13 residues. Looked up from germline, CDR1 is SGHRS and CDR2 is YFSETQ. CDR3 DNA (partial): TGCGCCAGCAGCCGACAGGGAGGCACTGAA. Amino acids: CASSRQGGTE. Given in full, the CDR3 is CASSRQGGTEAFF.

Concerning this clone: The observed sequence ends 3 residues before the CDR3 terminus, with the missing tail filled in from the germline J gene. The rearrangement links TRBV18 to TRBJ1-2; TRBD1 is a possible D gene (5 bases). CDR1 is KGHSH and CDR2 is LQKENI in the germline V gene. The CDR3 length is 13 residues. The sequenced part of the CDR3 DNA is TGTGCCAGCTCAGGGACTAGTTCCAATGAC. Its protein product is CASSGTSSND. The CDR3 as a whole reads CASSGTSSNDYTF.

This clone has at least ten counts. The read gets to within 3 residues of the CDR3 end, and the germline J gene fills in the rest. The chain recombines TRBV4-2 with TRBJ2-3, with 7 bases that match TRBD2. Trimming removed 3 bases from V and 7 bases from J; junction bases left unmatched: 13. Germline lookup yields CDR1 LGHNA and CDR2 YNFKEQ. This CDR3 comprises 16 residues. CDR3 in amino acids: CASSHAGLGIPNTQYF. The CDR3 DNA, read in part, is TGTGCCAGCAGCCATGCTGGACTAGGAATACCAAATACG.

This clone was counted many times. From the germline J gene comes the end of the CDR3, since the read stops 3 residues before it. This chain joins TRBV7-9 and TRBJ2-1; D unclear. The CDR3 loop spans 11 amino acids. V lost 3 bases, J lost 8 bases, and 5 bases lay in between. Per the germline V gene, CDR1 is SEHNR and CDR2 is FQNEAQ (reference sequence). CDR3 DNA (partial): TGTGCCAGCAGCTTTTTCGATGAG. It translates to CASSFFDE. The full CDR3 reads CASSFFDEQFF.

This clone occurred many times. The observed sequence ends 3 residues before the CDR3 terminus, with the missing tail filled in from the germline J gene. The chain carries TRBV28 and TRBJ2-7, with 11 bases aligning to TRBD2. V shed 2 bases and J 3 bases; nucleotides not matched to a gene: 3. This CDR3 is built from 15 residues. Germline CDR1 is MDHEN and CDR2 is SYDVKM. The CDR3 loop reads CASSLTLAGDYEQYF. The CDR3 DNA, read in part, is TGTGCCAGCAGTTTAACACTAGCGGGGGACTACGAG.

This clone has at least ten counts. The sequence runs out 3 residues before the end of the CDR3; the remainder is reconstructed from the germline J gene. The gene calls are TRBV19 and TRBJ1-1; perhaps TRBD1 as D (6 bases). Trimming removed 10 bases from V and 1 base from J, with 19 bases in between. CDR1 LNHDA and CDR2 SQIVND come from the germline V gene (reference sequence). The CDR3 extends over 15 amino acids. CDR3 bases read: TGTGCCACCATAGACCCGGGGGGCCCGAACACTGAA. It translates to CATIDPGGPNTE. The entire CDR3 sequence reads CATIDPGGPNTEAFF.

The table lists this clone with many counts. Read data end 3 residues before the CDR3 end; the end is taken from the germline J gene. The chain recombines TRBV7-9 with TRBJ1-4; 7 bases are shared with TRBD1. Germline lookup yields CDR1 SEHNR and CDR2 FQNEAQ (reference sequence). CDR3 size: 14 residues. V was pared by 5 bases and J by 7 bases, with 7 bases of the junction left unmatched. The CDR3 region is CASSPGQGVEKLFF. CDR3 DNA, as far as it was read: TGTGCCAGCAGCCCGGGGCAGGGGGTTGAAAAA.

This clone occurred many times. Coverage ceases 3 residues before the CDR3 finishes, and the germline J gene fills in the end. The chain combines TRBV19 with TRBJ1-2, with 11 bases lining up with TRBD1. V was clipped by 6 bases and J by 7 bases; unmatched bases: 7. The germline gives CDR1 LNHDA, CDR2 SQIVND (reference sequence). This CDR3 has 14 amino acids. The DNA read from the CDR3 is TGTGCCAGTAGAATTACCGGGACAGGGGGTGGC. Protein product: CASRITGTGGG. The full-length CDR3 reads as CASRITGTGGGYTF. The full variable domain, rest sourced from reference TRBV19 and TRBJ1-2, is DGGITQSPKYLFRKEGQNVTLSCEQNLNHDAMYWYRQDPGQGLRLIYYSQIVNDFQKGDIAEGYSVSREKKESFPLTVTSAQKNPTAFYLCASRITGTGGGYTFGSGTRLTVV.

Only a few counts were recorded for this clone. Coverage ceases 3 residues before the CDR3 finishes, and the germline J gene fills in the end. The chain uses TRBV20-1 and TRBJ1-1, with 10 bases that match TRBD1. There are 15 residues in the CDR3. Germline CDR1 DFQATT, CDR2 SNEGSKA (reference sequence). This chain's CDR3 is CSARPTEGQGYEAFF. The covered CDR3 bases are TGCAGTGCTAGACCCACGGAGGGACAGGGGTACGAG.

This clone appeared many times. A junction boundary mismatches the germline segment, possibly from a read error. The CDR3 end falls 3 residues outside the read, so it is completed with the germline J gene. Other DNA sequences in the same sample also yield this CDR3. The J gene is TRBJ1-2, the V gene TRBV4-2; D is undetermined. This CDR3 comprises 14 residues. Per germline, CDR1 LGHNA and CDR2 YNFKEQ. CDR3 bases read: TGCGCCAGCAGCCCTCAGAGGGTCTCGGAGGGC. This translates into CASSPQRVSEG. The CDR3 in its entirety is CASSPQRVSEGYTF.

The table lists this clone with many counts. The read gets to within 3 residues of the CDR3 end, and the germline J gene fills in the rest. This chain connects TRBV5-4 to TRBJ2-5; TRBD2 might be the D (7 bases). This CDR3 comprises 16 residues. Trimming removed 4 bases at V and 4 bases at J, with 20 bases between. The germline V gene has CDR1 SGHNT and CDR2 YYREEE (reference sequence). CDR3 sequence: CASSGRGLVGGETQYF. The part of the CDR3 DNA that was read is TGTGCCAGCAGCGGAAGAGGACTAGTAGGGGGAGAGACC.

This clone was counted at least ten times. The missing CDR3 end, 3 residues past where the read stops, is filled in from the germline J gene. This chain links TRBV5-5 with TRBJ2-2, with no clear D. V gave up 4 bases and J gave up 7 bases, with 8 bases separating them. Looked up from germline, CDR1 is SGHKS and CDR2 is YYEKEE (reference sequence). This CDR3 has 12 amino acids. The CDR3 bases that were read are TGTGCCAGCAGCCAGGAACGCGGGGAG. Its protein is CASSQERGE. The whole CDR3 protein is CASSQERGELFF.

This clone has at least ten counts. The read gets to within 3 residues of the CDR3 end, and the germline J gene fills in the rest. This chain connects TRBV12-3 or TRBV12-4 to TRBJ2-3, with TRBD2 matching over 7 bases. J was trimmed by 2 bases and V by 6 bases; bases with no gene match: 8. CDR3 length: 15 residues. The sequenced part of the CDR3 DNA is TGTGCCAGCAGCCCCCTGGGGGGGTCCACAGATACG. Translation gives CASSPLGGSTDT. The whole CDR3 region reads CASSPLGGSTDTQYF.

This clone was detected many times. The read gets to within 3 residues of the CDR3 end, and the germline J gene fills in the rest. This chain joins TRBV2 and TRBJ2-4; 7 bases align to TRBD2. The germline V gene encodes CDR1 SNHLY and CDR2 FYNNEI. This CDR3 contains 16 residues. V trimming: 11 bases; J trimming: 0 bases; junction bases outside the gene matches: 13. CDR3 bases read: TGTGCCCGACCAGCGGGGCCATTTATAGCCAAAAACATT. The encoded protein is CARPAGPFIAKNI. The entire CDR3 protein reads CARPAGPFIAKNIQYF.

The sample holds many counts of this clone. The read ends 3 residues shy of where the CDR3 ends; the end is completed using the germline J gene. V is TRBV2 and J is TRBJ2-1; D is uncertain. The V end was cut by 6 bases, the J end by 0 bases, with 12 bases between. Germline loops: CDR1 SNHLY, CDR2 FYNNEI. The CDR3 extends over 15 amino acids. The CDR3 loop is CASSGVPSSYNEQFF. CDR3 bases read: TGTGCCAGCAGCGGAGTCCCTAGCTCCTACAATGAG.

Many counts were recorded for this clone. Read coverage stops 3 residues before the CDR3 terminus; the germline J gene supplies the remainder. The gene calls are TRBV11-3 and TRBJ1-4, with D unresolved. The CDR3 has 13 residues. The V gene lost 3 bases and the J gene lost 7 bases, with 9 bases spanning the gap. Germline V lookup: CDR1 SGHNT, CDR2 YENEEA. The DNA read from the CDR3 is TGTGCCAGCAGCTTCTACTCGGGTGAAAAA. It codes for CASSFYSGEK. The CDR3 reads in full as CASSFYSGEKLFF.

This clone was seen more than once but under ten times. Compared with germline, one end of the junction differs, possibly owing to a read error. Read data end 3 residues before the CDR3 end; the end is taken from the germline J gene. The same CDR3 is also encoded by other DNA sequences in this sample. The V call is TRBV7-9, the J call TRBJ1-1; D uncertain. In germline, CDR1 is SEHNR, CDR2 FQNEAQ (reference sequence). The CDR3 length is 15 residues. The CDR3 reads CASSFWTGLNTEAFF. The covered CDR3 bases are TGCGCCAGCAGCTTCTGGACGGGGTTGAACACTGAA. The complete variable domain, with remaining parts taken from reference TRBV7-9 and TRBJ1-1, reads DTGVSQNPRHKITKRGQNVTFRCDPISEHNRLYWYRQTLGQGPEFLTYFQNEAQLEKSRLLSDRFSAERPKGSFSTLEIQRTEQGDSAMYLCASSFWTGLNTEAFFGQGTRLTVV.

This clone has ten or more counts. The CDR3 is cut off 3 residues early in the read; its end comes from the germline J gene. This chain joins TRBV20-1 and TRBJ1-5; 9 bases fit TRBD1. The CDR3 totals 13 residues. Germline CDR1 reads DFQATT; CDR2 reads SNEGSKA (reference sequence). Trimming at V came to 3 bases and at J to 5 bases, leaving 2 bases not matched to a gene. CDR3 DNA, as far as it was read: TGCAGTGCTAGGACAGGGGGAGATCAGCCC. The encoded protein is CSARTGGDQP. The entire CDR3 reads CSARTGGDQPQHF.

This clone was recorded at least ten times. The read is 3 residues too short to cover the CDR3 end, so that end is filled in from the germline J gene. The chain recombines TRBV5-1 with TRBJ2-5; TRBD1 aligns across 10 bases. V dropped 0 bases and J dropped 5; count of bases not matched to a gene: 7. The CDR3 runs 16 residues. CDR1 SGHRS and CDR2 YFSETQ come from the germline V gene. CDR3 bases read: TGCGCCAGCAGCTTGGACGGACAGGGGGAATGGGAGACC. It yields the protein CASSLDGQGEWET. The complete CDR3 reads CASSLDGQGEWETQYF.